These T cell receptor beta chains were read from a single sample in a study of T cells in Graves' hyperthyroidism and ophthalmopathy. TCRdb ran MiXCR on the multiplex PCR reads and lists one entry per CDR3 protein. The sample has 450,000 to 600,000 distinct CDR3 sequences, about 20% seen once; the top ten hold over 45%. Sequencing was performed on blood. The receptors were sampled from a man aged 35 to 55 with Graves' ophthalmopathy. Both conserved end residues are part of each CDR3. The order of the fields is V gene, D gene, clone size, J gene, CDR3 DNA, CDR3 protein. The D gene is left open where the match is weak. Clone size, where shown, is once, few, many, or a class for clones that have expanded.

>TRBV25-1|NA|few|TRBJ1-4
TGTGCCAGCAGTGAAACTATCAACGGTGCAACTAATGAAAAACTGTTTTTT
CASSETINGATNEKLFF
>TRBV10-3|TRBD1|NA|TRBJ1-5
TGTGCCATCAGCGAAGCCAGGGGGAATCAGCCCCAGCATTTT
CAISEARGNQPQHF
>TRBV7-9|NA|NA|TRBJ1-2
TGTGCCAGCAGCTTAGGGGGGGGGGTCGATGGCTACACCTTC
CASSLGGGVDGYTF
>TRBV11-2|TRBD1|many|TRBJ1-2
TGTGCCAGCAGCGCTCTGGACAGGGGCCTAGAGAGCTATGGCTACACCTTC
CASSALDRGLESYGYTF
>TRBV7-9|NA|many|TRBJ2-5
TGTGCCAGCAGCTCGGGACTAGAGACCCAGTACTTC
CASSSGLETQYF
>TRBV18|NA|NA|TRBJ2-1
TGTGCCAGCTCCTCTAGCGCCCCGAATGAGCAGTTCTTC
CASSSSAPNEQFF
>TRBV6-1|NA|NA|TRBJ1-1
TGTGCCAGCAGTGGACACCGAAACACTGAAGCTTCCTTT
CASSGHRNTEASF
>TRBV6-5|NA|NA|TRBJ2-7
TGTGCCAGCAGTTACACCAGGGCCCTTTCCTACGAGCAGTACTTC
CASSYTRALSYEQYF
>TRBV27|TRBD1|NA|TRBJ1-1
TGTGCCACCTCGTCACAGGGGGCCCCTGAAGCTTTCTTT
CATSSQGAPEAFF
>TRBV5-1|NA|few|TRBJ2-1
TGCGCCGTACAGACACATCTAGGGGGTGAGCAGTTCTTC
CAVQTHLGGEQFF
>TRBV5-1|NA|NA|TRBJ1-2
TGCGCCAGCAGCTTGTCGCCCACAGGAGTCACTGGTGGCTACACCTTC
CASSLSPTGVTGGYTF
>TRBV7-8|NA|few|TRBJ2-7
TGTGCCAGCAGCCCCACTATGTCCACCTACTACGAGCAGTACTTC
CASSPTMSTYYEQYF
>TRBV29-1|NA|many|TRBJ1-1
TGCAGCGTTGAAAGGGGAAGGGACACTGAAGCTTTCTTT
CSVERGRDTEAFF
>TRBV9|NA|NA|TRBJ1-4
TGTGCCAGCAGCGGTGGGAGTACTAATGAAAAACTGTTTTTT
CASSGGSTNEKLFF
>TRBV9|TRBD1|few|TRBJ1-4
TGTGCCAGCAGCGCCCACAGGGGAATCGGTAATGAAAAACTGTTTTTT
CASSAHRGIGNEKLFF
>TRBV6-5|TRBD2|NA|TRBJ2-1
TGTGCCAGCAGTTACTCGGGACTAGCGGGAGCTAACAATGAGCAGTTCTTC
CASSYSGLAGANNEQFF
>TRBV7-9|TRBD1|few|TRBJ2-7
TGTGCCAGCAGCCACGACAGGGGGCCCTACGAGCAGTACTTC
CASSHDRGPYEQYF
>TRBV28|NA|NA|TRBJ2-1
TGTGCCAGCAGTGGATTTCTTCGGCTGGGGGACAATGAGCAGTTCTTC
CASSGFLRLGDNEQFF
>TRBV19|TRBD2|few|TRBJ2-1
TGTGCCAGTAGTAGCCCGGGACTAGAGGACAATGAGCAGTTCTTC
CASSSPGLEDNEQFF
>TRBV15|NA|few|TRBJ1-5
TGTGCCACCTCCCCCGAGGGCAATCAGCCCCAGCATTTT
CATSPEGNQPQHF
>TRBV12-3/TRBV12-4|NA|NA|TRBJ1-2
TGTGCCAGCAGTTTAGGGTTGGGTGGCTACACCTTC
CASSLGLGGYTF
>TRBV2|TRBD2|many|TRBJ2-3
TGTGCCAGCAGTGACTTTGGTAGCGGGAGGGAAGATACGCAGTATTTT
CASSDFGSGREDTQYF
>TRBV12-3/TRBV12-4|NA|many|TRBJ1-1
TGTGCCAGCAGTTTCTTTGGCCAGAACACTGAAGCTTTCTTT
CASSFFGQNTEAFF
>TRBV7-9|TRBD1|NA|TRBJ2-7
TGTGCCAGCAGCGGCGGGACAGGGGACGAGCAGTACTTC
CASSGGTGDEQYF
>TRBV10-3|TRBD2|few|TRBJ2-7
TGTGCCTTCGCTACGCGGGAGGGAAACGAGCAGTACTTC
CAFATREGNEQYF
>TRBV20-1|TRBD1|few|TRBJ2-7
TGCAGTGCCGAGCTCCGGGACAGGGTAACCTACGAGCAGTACTTC
CSAELRDRVTYEQYF
>TRBV11-3|TRBD1|many|TRBJ2-1
TGTGCCAGCAGCTTAGAGGACAGGAGCTCCTACAATGAGCAGTTCTTC
CASSLEDRSSYNEQFF
>TRBV18|NA|NA|TRBJ1-3
TGTGCCAGTCGAACGGAAAACACCATATATTTT
CASRTENTIYF
>TRBV11-2|NA|many|TRBJ2-2
TGTGCCAGCAAATCGGGGTCAACCGGGGAGCTGTTTTTT
CASKSGSTGELFF
>TRBV5-1|NA|NA|TRBJ2-3
TGCGCCAGCAGCCCGGTGGCGACGACGCAGTATTTT
CASSPVATTQYF
>TRBV2|TRBD1|many|TRBJ2-2
TGTGCCAGCACCGGGACAGGGGTCACCGGGGAGCTGTTTTTT
CASTGTGVTGELFF
>TRBV7-7|TRBD2|NA|TRBJ2-1
TGTGCTAGCAGCCGACTAGCGGGGGAATTCAATGAGCAGTTCTTC
CASSRLAGEFNEQFF
>TRBV20-1|NA|once|TRBJ2-7
TGCAGTGCTAGACTCTGGGGGGACGAGCAGTACTTC
CSARLWGDEQYF
>TRBV11-2|NA|NA|TRBJ1-3
TGTGCCAGCAGCTTAGAACGACAAGGAAACACCATATATTTT
CASSLERQGNTIYF
>TRBV28|NA|few|TRBJ1-4
TGTGCCAGCAGTTCGTCAGGGGCGCCTAATGAAAAACTGTTTTTT
CASSSSGAPNEKLFF
>TRBV3-1|NA|many|TRBJ2-5
TGTGCCAGCAGCCAAGATTATAGCAGCCAAGAGACCCAGTACTTC
CASSQDYSSQETQYF
>TRBV7-8|NA|many|TRBJ2-5
TGTGCCAGCAGTTTGGGGCTCGGGGGCGGCCAAGAGACCCAGTACTTC
CASSLGLGGGQETQYF
>TRBV28|TRBD1|few|TRBJ1-1
TGTGCCAGCAGTCCCGGGACAGCTATTGAAGCTTTCTTT
CASSPGTAIEAFF
>TRBV5-5|NA|few|TRBJ1-2
TGTGCCAGCAGCTTACCCCCCGGAACGATTAAAGAGGGCTACACCTTC
CASSLPPGTIKEGYTF
>TRBV6-1|NA|NA|TRBJ1-2
TGTGCCAGCAGTCCCAGCGGGGGCCTAGACTACACCTTC
CASSPSGGLDYTF
>TRBV28|TRBD1|few|TRBJ1-5
TGTGCCAGCAGTTCCCCAGGGGGCGGCAATCAGCCCCAGCATTTT
CASSSPGGGNQPQHF
>TRBV20-1|TRBD2|few|TRBJ2-3
TGCAGTGCTAGAGACTGGCTAGCGGACACAGATACGCAGTATTTT
CSARDWLADTDTQYF
>TRBV6-1|NA|NA|TRBJ2-2
TGTGCCAGCAGCGGGACGGCGAACACCGGGGAGCTGTTTTTT
CASSGTANTGELFF
>TRBV30|NA|many|TRBJ2-7
TGTGCCTGGGCCGGGACACCCGTAAGTGAGCAGTACTTC
CAWAGTPVSEQYF
>TRBV2|TRBD2|many|TRBJ2-1
TGTGCCAGCAGAAGAAGCGGGACCTCCTACAATGAGCAGTTCTTC
CASRRSGTSYNEQFF
>TRBV5-1|NA|NA|TRBJ2-7
TGCGCCAGCAGCCCTTGGCAAGGACCGACCTACAAGCAGTACTTC
CASSPWQGPTYKQYF
>TRBV15|NA|NA|TRBJ1-4
TGTGCCACCAGCAGAGATAGGAACGGTTGGAATGAAAAACTGTTTTTT
CATSRDRNGWNEKLFF
>TRBV5-1|NA|NA|TRBJ1-2
TGCGCCAGCAGGCAGGAGTTCTATGGCTACACCTTC
CASRQEFYGYTF
>TRBV19|TRBD1|many|TRBJ2-1
TGTGCCAGTAAGGAGGACAGGGGCAGGGAGCAGTTCTTC
CASKEDRGREQFF
>TRBV11-2|TRBD2|NA|TRBJ2-7
TGTGCCAGCAGCGTAGGTGAGGGAGGGCCCTTCTACGAGCAGTACTTC
CASSVGEGGPFYEQYF